What follows is one TCR beta chain and its context. In the study's own analysis: From reference gene primer amplification, estimates of nucleated cell counts were derived. The assay was immunoSEQ multiplex PCR, and TCRdb's table has in-frame clones only and misses some. D and trimming come from the DNA, and the V and J calls and clone size come from that table. Among approximately 130,000 clones listed, roughly nine tenths were seen once. This sample is part of a study of blood T cell repertoires in COVID-19. Study summary: Specimens from acute and convalescent COVID-19 originated in the United States, Italy and Spain. PBMCs, B-cell-depleted T cells, or T cells were the source of the cDNA or gDNA that made up the material.

The receptor's source is a man between 65 and 85 years old with active or convalescent COVID-19. Sequenced material: peripheral blood.

This CDR3 reads CASSPLERAGTRTYEQYF. DNA for the CDR3: TGTGCCAGCAGCCCCCTAGAAAGGGCCGGGACTAGAACCTACGAGCAGTACTTC. The rearrangement uses TRBV11-2 and TRBJ2-7; 8 bases line up with TRBD2. Trimming at V came to 5 bases and at J to 2 bases, leaving 17 bases not matched to a gene. Germline CDR1 and CDR2: SGHAT and FQNNGV. There are 18 residues in the CDR3.